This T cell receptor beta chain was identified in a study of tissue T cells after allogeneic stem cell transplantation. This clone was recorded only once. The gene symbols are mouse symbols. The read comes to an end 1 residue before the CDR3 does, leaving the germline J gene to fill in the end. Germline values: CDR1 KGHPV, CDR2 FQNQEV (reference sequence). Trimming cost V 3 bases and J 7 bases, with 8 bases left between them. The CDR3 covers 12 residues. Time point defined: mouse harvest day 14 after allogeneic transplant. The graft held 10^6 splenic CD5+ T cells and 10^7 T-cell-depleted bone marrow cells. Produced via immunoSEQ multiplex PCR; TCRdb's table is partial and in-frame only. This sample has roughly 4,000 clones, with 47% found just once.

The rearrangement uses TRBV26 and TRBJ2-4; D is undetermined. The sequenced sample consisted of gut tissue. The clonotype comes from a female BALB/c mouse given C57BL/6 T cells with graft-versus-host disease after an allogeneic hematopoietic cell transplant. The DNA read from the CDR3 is TGTGCCAGCAGTCTCTGGTATGACACCTTGTAC. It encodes CASSLWYDTLY. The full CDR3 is CASSLWYDTLYF.